This T cell receptor (beta chain) was found in a study of beta chain features in type 1 diabetes. Study-level results: The study found fewer insertions and more deletions at VDJ junctions in type 1 diabetes patients.

TCRB transcripts that were expressed got sequenced, as all of the isolated RNA had been reverse transcribed. Sequencing used immunoSEQ multiplex PCR; TCRdb keeps in-frame clones, though not all of them. This table has some 150,000 clones, approximately 9.2% appearing once. Comments on this clone: Its antigen remains unknown.

Sequenced input: central memory CD4+ T cells from blood. This receptor was identified in a man aged 18 to 30 in good health.

DNA of the CDR3: TGTGCCAGCAGTTACGAAGCTAGCGGGGGGACAGATACGCAGTATTTT. This gives the protein CASSYEASGGTDTQYF. The rearrangement uses TRBV6-5 and TRBJ2-3, with TRBD2 matching over 11 bases. CDR1 is MNHEY, CDR2 SVGAGI, per germline. The CDR3 length is 16 residues. V shed 2 bases, J shed 3 bases, and the junction held 4 bases outside the gene matches.